This TCR beta chain originates from a study of beta chain features in type 1 diabetes (dated by TCRdb to 2016 to 2019). Study-wide context: No differences in mean age, gender distribution, total cell number or subset yield were found between patients and healthy donors. Across all samples, about 110 million sorted cells were examined, and cell number per subset correlated strongly with RNA yield. In the study, TCRB repertoires of sorted circulating CD4+ T cell subsets from recently diagnosed type 1 diabetes patients were compared with those of matched healthy donors. Whereas all 28 donors provided naive and central memory subsets, regulatory and stem cell-like memory subsets were isolated from just 8 patients and roughly 8 healthy donors. Paper-wide results and their limitations: Fewer insertions and more nucleotide deletions at VDJ recombination sites were observed in patients with type 1 diabetes, implying thymic rearrangement abnormalities. Shorter templates might be favored by PCR, yet because patient and control samples were amplified and corrected together, any such skew would affect both groups equally. Naive, central memory and regulatory TCRB repertoires appeared to be more similar among patients than among healthy donors. In all four CD4+ subsets, TCRB CDR3 length was moderately but significantly shorter in type 1 diabetes patients. Because the HLA sub-analyses included only small numbers of individuals, any influence of HLA type on TCRB rearrangement was left unresolved. Because cDNA was sequenced instead of genomic DNA, activated cells with high expression could be over-represented, although the groups did not differ in activation or CD3 levels.

This clone appeared a few times. Its antigen is not yet known. The input lacks base qualities; no much larger clone sits a single base away. All of the isolated RNA was reverse transcribed with the High Capacity cDNA Reverse Transcription Kit, so expressed TCRB transcripts were sequenced. Deep immunoSEQ sequencing was performed on naive, central memory and regulatory T cell samples, with an average of roughly 3.6 million total reads per sample. Sorted cells were lysed in RLT buffer and RNA was extracted with DNase-treated RNeasy Micro or Mini kits, depending on cell number. Each cell subset was processed separately to prevent cross-contamination, with patient and healthy donor samples processed together. The immunoSEQ multiplex PCR was used to amplify TCRB sequences from cDNA, generating 87-bp fragments that spanned the CDR3 region. Sequencing of the amplicons was performed on the Illumina HiSeq platform. Under the source paper's analysis protocol: Synthetic template baselines were used to correct PCR bias computationally, reads within Hamming distance 2 were collapsed together, and singletons that could not be merged were discarded. By aligning reads against IMGT, V, D and J genes, CDR3 length, and insertions or deletions at six rearrangement sites were assigned. Within each subset, clonotype counts were normalized to sorted cell number, after which true diversity and Gini coefficients were computed with the tcR R package. Repertoire sharing was quantified using the overlap coefficient calculated on TCRB nucleotide sequences. As a proxy for the pre-selection repertoire, out-of-frame TCRB sequences from naive cells were analyzed. TCRdb took this table from immuneACCESS and kept in-frame rearrangements with V and J called. Such tables lack part of the clones; where checked against another copy, unresolved V genes explain under half of the gap, and the rest is unexplained. The V and J calls and the clone size are those of that table, but D and trimming were determined from the DNA. In this sample the table shows around 650,000 clones, around 11% of which occur a single time. Around 0.12% of the sample lies in the top ten.

A single peripheral blood draw of about 116 mL on average was collected from each donor into heparinised tubes. Naive, central memory, regulatory and stem cell-like memory CD4+ T cells were sorted on a BD FACSAria II using a panel including CD45RO, CCR7, CD25, CD127, CD95 and CD27. All sorted populations exceeded 98% purity. PBMCs were separated immediately by Lymphoprep density gradient centrifugation and were stained directly, without being cultured. Samples were stained and sorted in pairs, with one healthy donor and one patient per experiment, so that batch effects were minimized. A distance of 17 bases separates the germline ends of V and J, which lose 5 bases and 9 bases respectively. Inclusive of the bounding cysteine and phenylalanine, the CDR3 is 15 residues long. The entry retains the CDR3 DNA only, 45 bases that are in frame from base 1. CDR1 and CDR2 are drawn from the germline V gene: SGHDN, FVKESK.

The material sequenced was naive CD4+ T cells from blood. The label giving this sample's cell subset or site can be read as: true naive CD4+ T cells. The rearrangement joined TRBV14 to TRBJ1-6; D gene: possibly TRBD1, on 5 matching bases. The TCR sequence derives from a man aged 30 to 45 with type 1 diabetes. In nucleotides, the sequence is TGTGCCAGCAGCAAAGGGATCGGGAGGGGTTCACCCCTCCACTTT. This translates into CASSKGIGRGSPLHF. This CDR3, with the reference TRBV14 and TRBJ1-6 proteins standing in past its ends, gives the full variable domain EAGVTQFPSHSVIEKGQTVTLRCDPISGHDNLYWYRRVMGKEIKFLLHFVKESKQDESGMPNNRFLAERTGGTYSTLKVQPAELEDSGVYFCASSKGIGRGSPLHFGNGTRLTVT.